This T cell receptor (beta chain) comes out of a study of beta chain features in type 1 diabetes. Donors underwent one heparinised blood draw, roughly 110 mL on average. This CDR3 is built from 16 residues. V was pared by 1 base and J by 6 bases, with 8 bases of the junction left unmatched. Germline CDR1 reads SGHTA; CDR2 reads FQGNSA. Expressed TCRB transcripts were sequenced, since all the RNA that had been isolated was reverse transcribed. Using immunoSEQ multiplex PCR, the repertoire was profiled, and TCRdb retains in-frame clones only, with some absent. Among tens of thousands of clones listed, roughly 70% were seen once. Points on this clone: Its antigen is currently unknown.

Notes on the study in general: Moderate yet significant TCRB CDR3 shortening was seen in Type 1 diabetes patients in all four CD4+ subsets. Researchers could not determine here whether HLA type influences TCRB rearrangement. The study found that naive, central memory and Treg TCRB repertoires appeared more similar in patients than in healthy donors.

The chain carries TRBV7-2 and TRBJ2-2, with 7 bases that match TRBD1. The receptor's source is a woman between 40 and 50 years old with type 1 diabetes. Material: stem cell memory CD4+ T cells from blood. CDR3 in amino acids: CASSLVARQGAGELFF. DNA for the CDR3: TGTGCCAGCAGCTTAGTTGCCCGGCAGGGGGCCGGGGAGCTGTTTTTT.